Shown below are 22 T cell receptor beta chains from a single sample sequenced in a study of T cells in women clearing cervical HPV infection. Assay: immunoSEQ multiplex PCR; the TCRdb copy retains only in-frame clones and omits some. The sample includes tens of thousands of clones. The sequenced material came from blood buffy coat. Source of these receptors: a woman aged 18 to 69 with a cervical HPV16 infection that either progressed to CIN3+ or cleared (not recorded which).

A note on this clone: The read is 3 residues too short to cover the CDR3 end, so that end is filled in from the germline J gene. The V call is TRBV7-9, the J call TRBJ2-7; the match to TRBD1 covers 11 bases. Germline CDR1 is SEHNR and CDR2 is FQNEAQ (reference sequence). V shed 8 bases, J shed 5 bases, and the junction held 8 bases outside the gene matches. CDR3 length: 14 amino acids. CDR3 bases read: TGTGCCAGCTCAACGGGACAGGGGGATCACGAG. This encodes CASSTGQGDHE. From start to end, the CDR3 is CASSTGQGDHEQYF.

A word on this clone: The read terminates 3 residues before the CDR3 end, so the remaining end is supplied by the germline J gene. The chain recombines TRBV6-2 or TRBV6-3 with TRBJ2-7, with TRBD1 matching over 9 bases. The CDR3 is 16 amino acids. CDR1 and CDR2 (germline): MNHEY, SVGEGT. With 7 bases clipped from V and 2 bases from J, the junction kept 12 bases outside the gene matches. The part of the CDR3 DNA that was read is TGTGCCAGCAATCAAGGGGACAGGGTAGGAACCTACGAG. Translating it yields CASNQGDRVGTYE. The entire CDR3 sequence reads CASNQGDRVGTYEQYF.

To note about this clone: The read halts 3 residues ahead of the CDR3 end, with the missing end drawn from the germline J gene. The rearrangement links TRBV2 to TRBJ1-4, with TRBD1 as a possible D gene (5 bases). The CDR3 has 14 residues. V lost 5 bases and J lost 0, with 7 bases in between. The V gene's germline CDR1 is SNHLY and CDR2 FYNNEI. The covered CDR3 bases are TGTGCCAGCAGTCCCAGGGCAACTAATGAAAAA. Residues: CASSPRATNEK. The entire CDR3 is CASSPRATNEKLFF.

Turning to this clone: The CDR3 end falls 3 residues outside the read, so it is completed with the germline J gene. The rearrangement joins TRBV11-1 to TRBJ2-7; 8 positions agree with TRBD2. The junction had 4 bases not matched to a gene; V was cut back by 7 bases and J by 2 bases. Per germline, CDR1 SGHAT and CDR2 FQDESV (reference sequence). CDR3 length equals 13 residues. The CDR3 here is CASKQRGTYEQYF. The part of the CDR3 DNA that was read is TGTGCCAGCAAGCAGCGGGGGACCTACGAG.

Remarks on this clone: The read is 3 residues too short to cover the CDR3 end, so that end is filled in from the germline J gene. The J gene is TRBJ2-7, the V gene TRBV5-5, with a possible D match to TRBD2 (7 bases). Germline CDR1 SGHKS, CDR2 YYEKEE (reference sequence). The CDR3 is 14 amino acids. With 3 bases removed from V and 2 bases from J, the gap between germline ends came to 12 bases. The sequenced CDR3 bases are TGTGCCAGCAGCTCCTGGGGGGGGCCCTACGAG. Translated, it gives CASSSWGGPYE. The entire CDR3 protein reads CASSSWGGPYEQYF.

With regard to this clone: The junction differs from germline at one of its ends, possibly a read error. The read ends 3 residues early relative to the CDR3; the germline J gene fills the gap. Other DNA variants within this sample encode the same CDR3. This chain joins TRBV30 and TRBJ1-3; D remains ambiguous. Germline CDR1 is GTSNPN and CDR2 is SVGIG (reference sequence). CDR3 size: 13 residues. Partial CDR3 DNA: TGTGCCTGGACCGCGGATTCTGGAAACACA. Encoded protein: CAWTADSGNT. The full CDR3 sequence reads CAWTADSGNTIYF.

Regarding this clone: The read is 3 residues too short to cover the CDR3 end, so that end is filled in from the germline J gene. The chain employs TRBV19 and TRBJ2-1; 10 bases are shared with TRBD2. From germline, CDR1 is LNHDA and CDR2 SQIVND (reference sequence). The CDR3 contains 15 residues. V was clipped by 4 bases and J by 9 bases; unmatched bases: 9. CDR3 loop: CASSKSLAGIVEQFF. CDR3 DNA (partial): TGTGCCAGTAGTAAGTCACTAGCGGGAATAGTTGAG.

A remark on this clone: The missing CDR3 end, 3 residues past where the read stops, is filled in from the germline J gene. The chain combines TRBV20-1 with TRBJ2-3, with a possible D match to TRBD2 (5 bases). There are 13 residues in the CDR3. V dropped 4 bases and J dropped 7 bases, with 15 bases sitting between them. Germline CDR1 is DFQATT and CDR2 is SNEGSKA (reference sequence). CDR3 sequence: CSATDSGRNTQYF. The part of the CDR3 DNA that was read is TGCAGTGCTACGGACTCCGGCCGAAATACG.

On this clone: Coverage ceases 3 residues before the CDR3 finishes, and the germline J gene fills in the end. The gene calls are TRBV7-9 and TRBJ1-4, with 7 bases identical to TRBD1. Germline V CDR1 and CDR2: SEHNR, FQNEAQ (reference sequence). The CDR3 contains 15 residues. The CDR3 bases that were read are TGTGCCAGCAGCTCCGGAGACAGGGATCATTCACCA. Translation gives CASSSGDRDHSP. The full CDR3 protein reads CASSSGDRDHSPLFF.

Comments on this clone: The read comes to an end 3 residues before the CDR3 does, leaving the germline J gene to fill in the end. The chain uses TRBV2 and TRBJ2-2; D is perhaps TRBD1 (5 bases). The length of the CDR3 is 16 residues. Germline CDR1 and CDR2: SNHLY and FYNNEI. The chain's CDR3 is CASSEEKLRGANVLFF. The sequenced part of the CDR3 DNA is TGTGCCAGCAGTGAAGAAAAGCTACGTGGGGCCAACGTG.

CDR3: CSVVGIPGQGVWETQYF. Incomplete CDR3 DNA: TGCAGCGTTGTGGGAATCCCGGGACAGGGGGTTTGGGAGACC. J is TRBJ2-5 and V is TRBV29-1; 11 bases match TRBD1. The CDR3 end falls 3 residues outside the read, so it is completed with the germline J gene. Germline V CDR1 and CDR2: SQVTM, ANQGSEA. CDR3 length: 17 amino acids. Trimming removed 4 bases from V and 5 bases from J; junction bases left unmatched: 15.

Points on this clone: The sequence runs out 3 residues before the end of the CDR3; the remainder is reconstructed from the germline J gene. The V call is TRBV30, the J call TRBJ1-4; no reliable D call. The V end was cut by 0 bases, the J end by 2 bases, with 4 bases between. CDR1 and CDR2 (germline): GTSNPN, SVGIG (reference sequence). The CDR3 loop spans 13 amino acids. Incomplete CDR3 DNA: TGTGCCTGGAGTGTCAGGACTAATGAAAAA. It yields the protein CAWSVRTNEK. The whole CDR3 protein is CAWSVRTNEKLFF.

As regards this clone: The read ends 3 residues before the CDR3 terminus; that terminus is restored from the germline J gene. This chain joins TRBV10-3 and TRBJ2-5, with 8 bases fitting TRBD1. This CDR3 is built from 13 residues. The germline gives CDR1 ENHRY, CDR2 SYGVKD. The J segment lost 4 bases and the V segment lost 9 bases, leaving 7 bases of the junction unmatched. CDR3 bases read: TGTGCCATAGGGCAGGGGGCTGGAGAGACC. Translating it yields CAIGQGAGET. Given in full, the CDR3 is CAIGQGAGETQYF.

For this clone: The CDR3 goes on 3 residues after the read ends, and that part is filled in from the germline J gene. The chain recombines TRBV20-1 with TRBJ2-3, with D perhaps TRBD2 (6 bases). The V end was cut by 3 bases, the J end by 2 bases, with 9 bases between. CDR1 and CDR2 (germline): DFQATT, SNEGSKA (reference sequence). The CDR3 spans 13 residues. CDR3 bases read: TGCAGTGCTAGGCGGACTAACACAGATACG. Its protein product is CSARRTNTDT. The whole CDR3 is CSARRTNTDTQYF.

The DNA read from the CDR3 is TGTGCCAGTCGACAGGACTCTGGGGCCAACGTA. It encodes CASRQDSGANV. The complete CDR3 reads CASRQDSGANVLFF. J is TRBJ1-4 and V is TRBV2; D is possibly TRBD1 (6 bases). The DNA ends 3 residues before the CDR3 does, and the rest of the CDR3 is filled in from the germline J gene. The CDR3 is made up of 14 amino acids. The germline CDR1 and CDR2 sequences are SNHLY and FYNNEI.

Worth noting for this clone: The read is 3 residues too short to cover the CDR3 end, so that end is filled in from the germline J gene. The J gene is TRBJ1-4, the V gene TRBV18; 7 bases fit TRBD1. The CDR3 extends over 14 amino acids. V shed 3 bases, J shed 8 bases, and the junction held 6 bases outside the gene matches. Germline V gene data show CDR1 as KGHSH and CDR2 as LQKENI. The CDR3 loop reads CASSPQQGKEKLFF. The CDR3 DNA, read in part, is TGTGCCAGCTCACCCCAACAGGGGAAGGAAAAA.

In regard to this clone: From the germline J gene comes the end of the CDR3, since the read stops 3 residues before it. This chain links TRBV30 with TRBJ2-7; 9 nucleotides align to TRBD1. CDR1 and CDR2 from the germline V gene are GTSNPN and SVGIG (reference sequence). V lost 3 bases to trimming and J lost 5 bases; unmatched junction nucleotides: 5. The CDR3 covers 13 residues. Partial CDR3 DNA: TGTGCCTGGAGGGGGGGACAGGGCCACGAG. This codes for CAWRGGQGHE. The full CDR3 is CAWRGGQGHEQYF.

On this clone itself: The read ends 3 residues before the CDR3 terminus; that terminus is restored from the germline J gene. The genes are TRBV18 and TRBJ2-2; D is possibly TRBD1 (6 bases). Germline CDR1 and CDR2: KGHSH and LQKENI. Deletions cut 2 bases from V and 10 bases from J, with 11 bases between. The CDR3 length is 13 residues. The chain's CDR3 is CASSPGDIKELFF. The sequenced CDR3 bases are TGTGCCAGCTCACCAGGGGACATCAAGGAG.

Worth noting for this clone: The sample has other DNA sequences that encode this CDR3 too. The chain's CDR3 is CASSPADLSGNTIYF. Partial CDR3 DNA: TGTGCCAGCTCACCAGCGGATCTATCTGGAAACACC. The rearrangement joins TRBV18 to TRBJ1-3, with unresolved D. The read terminates 3 residues ahead of where the CDR3 ends, so the germline J gene completes it. Germline assignment: CDR1 KGHSH and CDR2 LQKENI. V was clipped by 2 bases and J by 1 base, with 9 bases between them. This CDR3 comprises 15 residues.

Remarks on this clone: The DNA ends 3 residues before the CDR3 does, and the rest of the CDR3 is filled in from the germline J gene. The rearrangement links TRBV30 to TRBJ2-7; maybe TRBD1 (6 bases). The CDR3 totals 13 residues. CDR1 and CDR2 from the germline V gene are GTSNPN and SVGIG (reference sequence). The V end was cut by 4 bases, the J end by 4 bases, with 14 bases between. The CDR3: CAWIIKRGYEQYF. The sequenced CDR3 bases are TGTGCCTGGATCATAAAAAGGGGGTACGAG.

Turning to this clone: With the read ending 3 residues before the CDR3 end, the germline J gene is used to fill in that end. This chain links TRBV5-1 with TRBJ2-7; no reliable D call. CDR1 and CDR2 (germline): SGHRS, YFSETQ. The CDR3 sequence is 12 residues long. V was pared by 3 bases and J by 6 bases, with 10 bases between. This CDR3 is CASSSKPGEQYF. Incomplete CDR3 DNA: TGCGCCAGCAGCTCCAAGCCGGGCGAG.

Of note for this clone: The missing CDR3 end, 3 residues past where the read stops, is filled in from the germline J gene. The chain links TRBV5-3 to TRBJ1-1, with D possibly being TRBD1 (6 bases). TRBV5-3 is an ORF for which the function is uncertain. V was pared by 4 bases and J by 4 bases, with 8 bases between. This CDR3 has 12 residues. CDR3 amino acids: CARSIRGTEAFF. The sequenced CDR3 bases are TGTGCCAGAAGCATCAGGGGCACTGAA.